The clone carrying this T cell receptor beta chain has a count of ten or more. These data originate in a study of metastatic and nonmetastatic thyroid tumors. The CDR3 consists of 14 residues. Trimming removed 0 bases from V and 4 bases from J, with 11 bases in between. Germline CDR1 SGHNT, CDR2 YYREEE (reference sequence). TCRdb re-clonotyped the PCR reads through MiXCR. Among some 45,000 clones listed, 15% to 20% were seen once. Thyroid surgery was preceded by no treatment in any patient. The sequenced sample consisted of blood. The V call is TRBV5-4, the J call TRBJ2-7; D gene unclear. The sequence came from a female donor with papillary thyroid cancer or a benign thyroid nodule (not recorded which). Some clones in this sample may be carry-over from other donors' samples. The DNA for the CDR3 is TGTGCCAGCAGCTTGGGGTCGAAACAGTACGAGCAGTACTTC. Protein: CASSLGSKQYEQYF.